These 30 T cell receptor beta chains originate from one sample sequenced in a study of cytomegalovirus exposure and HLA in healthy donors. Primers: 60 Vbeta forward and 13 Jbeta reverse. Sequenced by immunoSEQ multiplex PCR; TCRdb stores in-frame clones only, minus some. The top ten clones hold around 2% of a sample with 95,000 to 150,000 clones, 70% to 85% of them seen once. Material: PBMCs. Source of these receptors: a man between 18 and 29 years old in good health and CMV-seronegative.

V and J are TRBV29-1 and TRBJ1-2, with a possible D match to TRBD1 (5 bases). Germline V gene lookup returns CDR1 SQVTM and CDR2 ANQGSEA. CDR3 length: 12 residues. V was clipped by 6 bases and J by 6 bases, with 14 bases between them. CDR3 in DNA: TGCAGCGTCCCCTCGTTAGGGGATGGCTACACCTTC. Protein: CSVPSLGDGYTF.

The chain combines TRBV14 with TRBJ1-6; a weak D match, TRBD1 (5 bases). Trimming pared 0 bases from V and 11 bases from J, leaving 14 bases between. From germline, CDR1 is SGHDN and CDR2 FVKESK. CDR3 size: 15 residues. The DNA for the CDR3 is TGTGCCAGCAGCCAAGATCATACAGGTTTTACACCCCTCCACTTT. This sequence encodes CASSQDHTGFTPLHF.

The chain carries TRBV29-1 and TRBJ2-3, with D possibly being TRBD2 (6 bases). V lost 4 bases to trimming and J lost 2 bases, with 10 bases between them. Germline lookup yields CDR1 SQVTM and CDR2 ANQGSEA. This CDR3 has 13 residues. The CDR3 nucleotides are TGCAGCGTTGGTGCGGGGCCCACAGATACGCAGTATTTT. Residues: CSVGAGPTDTQYF.

CDR3 nucleotide sequence: TGTGCCAGCAGCTTACCGGGACAGGGGATGGGGGAGCAGTACTTC. This encodes CASSLPGQGMGEQYF. J is TRBJ2-7 and V is TRBV13; 10 bases are a match to TRBD1. The CDR3 loop spans 15 amino acids. The V and J ends lost 2 bases and 7 bases, in that order; junction bases with no gene match: 8. The V gene's germline CDR1 is PRHDT and CDR2 FYEKMQ (reference sequence).

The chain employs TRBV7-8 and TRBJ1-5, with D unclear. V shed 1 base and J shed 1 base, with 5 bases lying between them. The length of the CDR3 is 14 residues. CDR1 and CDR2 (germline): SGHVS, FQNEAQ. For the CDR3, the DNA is TGTGCCAGCAGCTTAGGGCAGAGCAATCAGCCCCAGCATTTT. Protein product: CASSLGQSNQPQHF.

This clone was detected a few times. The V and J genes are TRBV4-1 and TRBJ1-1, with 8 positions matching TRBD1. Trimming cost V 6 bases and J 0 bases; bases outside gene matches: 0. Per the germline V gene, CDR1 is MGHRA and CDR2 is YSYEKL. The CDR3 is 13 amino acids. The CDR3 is CASRGQVNTEAFF. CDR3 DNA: TGCGCCAGCAGGGGACAGGTGAACACTGAAGCTTTCTTT.

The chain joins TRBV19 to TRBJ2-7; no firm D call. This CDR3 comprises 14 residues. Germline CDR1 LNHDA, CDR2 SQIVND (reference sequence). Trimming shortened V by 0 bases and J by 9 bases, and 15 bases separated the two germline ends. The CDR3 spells CASSIDLEATGQYF. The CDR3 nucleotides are TGTGCCAGTAGTATAGACCTCGAAGCTACGGGGCAGTACTTC.

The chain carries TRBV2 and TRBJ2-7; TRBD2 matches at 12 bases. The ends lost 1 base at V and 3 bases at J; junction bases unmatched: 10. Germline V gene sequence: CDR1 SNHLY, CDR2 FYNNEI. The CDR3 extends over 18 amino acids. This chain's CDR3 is CASSEETSGGLFDYEQYF. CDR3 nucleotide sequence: TGTGCCAGCAGTGAAGAGACTAGCGGGGGCCTCTTCGACTACGAGCAGTACTTC. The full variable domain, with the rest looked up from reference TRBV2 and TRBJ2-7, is EPEVTQTPSHQVTQMGQEVILRCVPISNHLYFYWYRQILGQKVEFLVSFYNNEISEKSEIFDDQFSVERPDGSNFTLKIRSTKLEDSAMYFCASSEETSGGLFDYEQYFGPGTRLTVT.

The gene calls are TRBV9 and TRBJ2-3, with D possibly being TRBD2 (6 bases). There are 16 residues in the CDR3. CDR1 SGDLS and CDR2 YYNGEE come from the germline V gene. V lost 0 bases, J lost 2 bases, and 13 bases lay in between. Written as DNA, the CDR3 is TGTGCCAGCAGCGTAGGAGGTGGGGGGATCACAGATACGCAGTATTTT. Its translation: CASSVGGGGITDTQYF.

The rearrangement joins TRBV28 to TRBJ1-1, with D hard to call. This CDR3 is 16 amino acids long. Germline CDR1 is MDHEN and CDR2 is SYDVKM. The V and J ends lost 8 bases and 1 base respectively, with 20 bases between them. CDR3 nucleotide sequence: TGTGCCAGCCCCCTGAGGCTAACGGGAGAGAACACTGAAGCTTTCTTT. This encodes CASPLRLTGENTEAFF.

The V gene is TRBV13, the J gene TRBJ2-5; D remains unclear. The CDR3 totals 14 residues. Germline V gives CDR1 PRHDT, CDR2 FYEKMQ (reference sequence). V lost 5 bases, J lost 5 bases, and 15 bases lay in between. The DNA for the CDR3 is TGTGCCAGCAGCGCCCTAGTTCTTTCGGAGACCCAGTACTTC. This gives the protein CASSALVLSETQYF.

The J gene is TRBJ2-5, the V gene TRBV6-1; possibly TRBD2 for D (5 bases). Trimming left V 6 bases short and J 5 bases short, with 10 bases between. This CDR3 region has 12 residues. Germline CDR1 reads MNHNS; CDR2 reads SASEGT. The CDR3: CASREVGETQYF. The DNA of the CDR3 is TGTGCCAGCAGGGAGGTCGGGGAGACCCAGTACTTC.

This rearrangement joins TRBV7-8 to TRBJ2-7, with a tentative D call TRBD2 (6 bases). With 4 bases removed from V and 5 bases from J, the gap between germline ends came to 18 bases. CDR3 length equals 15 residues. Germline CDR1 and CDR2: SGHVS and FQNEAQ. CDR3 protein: CASSYNTNGGNEQYF. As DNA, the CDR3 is TGTGCCAGCAGCTATAACACCAACGGGGGAAACGAGCAGTACTTC.

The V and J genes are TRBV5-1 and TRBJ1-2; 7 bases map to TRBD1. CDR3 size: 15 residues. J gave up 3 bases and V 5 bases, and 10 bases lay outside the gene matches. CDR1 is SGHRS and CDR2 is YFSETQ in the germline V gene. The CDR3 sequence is CASSWEPRGDYGYTF. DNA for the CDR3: TGCGCCAGCAGTTGGGAGCCCAGGGGGGACTATGGCTACACCTTC.

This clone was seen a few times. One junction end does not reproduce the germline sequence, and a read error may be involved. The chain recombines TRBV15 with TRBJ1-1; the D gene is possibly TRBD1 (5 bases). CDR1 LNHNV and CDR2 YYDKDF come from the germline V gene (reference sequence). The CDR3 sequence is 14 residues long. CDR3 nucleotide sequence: TGTGCCACCACCAGATTCAGGGAGAACACTGAAGCTTTCTTT. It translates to CATTRFRENTEAFF. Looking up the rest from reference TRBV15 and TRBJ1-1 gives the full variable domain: DAMVIQNPRYQVTQFGKPVTLSCSQTLNHNVMYWYQQKSSQAPKLLFHYYDKDFNNEADTPDNFQSRRPNTSFCFLDIRSPGLGDTAMYLCATTRFRENTEAFFGQGTRLTVV.

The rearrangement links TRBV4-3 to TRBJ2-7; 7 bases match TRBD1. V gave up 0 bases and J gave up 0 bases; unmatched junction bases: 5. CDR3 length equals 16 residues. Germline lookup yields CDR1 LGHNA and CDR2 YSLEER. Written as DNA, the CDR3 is TGCGCCAGCAGCCAAGAACAGGGGCGGAGCTCCTACGAGCAGTACTTC. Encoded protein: CASSQEQGRSSYEQYF.

The CDR3 bases are TGTGCCAGCAGCCCCCGTGGACAGCCCTCCTACGAGCAGTACTTC. Protein sequence: CASSPRGQPSYEQYF. The genes are TRBV7-9 and TRBJ2-7, with D perhaps matching TRBD1 (6 bases). Germline V gene data show CDR1 as SEHNR and CDR2 as FQNEAQ (reference sequence). Trimming shortened V by 5 bases and J by 0 bases, and 14 bases separated the two germline ends. The CDR3 spans 15 residues.

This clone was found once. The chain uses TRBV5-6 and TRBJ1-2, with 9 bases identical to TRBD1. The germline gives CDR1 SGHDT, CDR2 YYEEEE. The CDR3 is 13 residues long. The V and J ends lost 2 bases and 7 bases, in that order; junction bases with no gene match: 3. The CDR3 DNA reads TGTGCCAGCAGCTTACAGGGGGCATTTGGCTACACCTTC. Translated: CASSLQGAFGYTF.

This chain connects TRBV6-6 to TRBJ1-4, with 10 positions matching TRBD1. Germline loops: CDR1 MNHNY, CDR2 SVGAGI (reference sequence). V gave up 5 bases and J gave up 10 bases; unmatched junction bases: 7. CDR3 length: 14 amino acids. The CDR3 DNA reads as TGTGCCAGCAGTCCGGGACAGGGGATAGGAAAACTGTTTTTT. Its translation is CASSPGQGIGKLFF.

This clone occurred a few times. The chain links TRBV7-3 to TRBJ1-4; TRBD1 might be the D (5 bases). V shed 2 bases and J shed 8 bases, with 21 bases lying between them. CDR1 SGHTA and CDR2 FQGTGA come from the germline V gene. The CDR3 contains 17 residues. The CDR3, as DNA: TGTGCCAGCAGCTTATCGACCGGGGGGGGAGAGGGAGAAAAACTGTTTTTT. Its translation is CASSLSTGGGEGEKLFF.

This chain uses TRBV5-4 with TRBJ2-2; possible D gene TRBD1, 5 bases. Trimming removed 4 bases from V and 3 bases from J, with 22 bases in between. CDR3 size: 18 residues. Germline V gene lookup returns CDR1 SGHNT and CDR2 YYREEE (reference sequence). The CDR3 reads CASSPPGRAPRDTGELFF. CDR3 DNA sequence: TGTGCCAGCAGCCCCCCCGGCAGGGCCCCCCGGGACACCGGGGAGCTGTTTTTT.

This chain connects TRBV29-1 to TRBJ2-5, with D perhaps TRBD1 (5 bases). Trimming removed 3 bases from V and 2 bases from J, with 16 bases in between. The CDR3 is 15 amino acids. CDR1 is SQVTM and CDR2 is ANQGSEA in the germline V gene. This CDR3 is CSVEVDRMGQETQYF. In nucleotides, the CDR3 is TGCAGCGTTGAGGTTGACAGAATGGGGCAAGAGACCCAGTACTTC.

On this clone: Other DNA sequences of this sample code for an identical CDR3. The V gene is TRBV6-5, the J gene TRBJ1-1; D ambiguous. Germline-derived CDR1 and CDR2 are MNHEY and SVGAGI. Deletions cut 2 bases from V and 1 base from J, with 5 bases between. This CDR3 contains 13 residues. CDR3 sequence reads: CASSYGRNTEAFF. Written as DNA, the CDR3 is TGTGCCAGCAGTTACGGCCGGAACACTGAAGCTTTCTTT.

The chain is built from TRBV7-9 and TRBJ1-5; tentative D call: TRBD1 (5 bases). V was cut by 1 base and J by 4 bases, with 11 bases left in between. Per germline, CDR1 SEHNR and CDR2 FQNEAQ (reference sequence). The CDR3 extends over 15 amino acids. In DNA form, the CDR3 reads TGTGCCAGCAGCTTAGAGGGACTGGCAAATCAGCCCCAGCATTTT. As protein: CASSLEGLANQPQHF. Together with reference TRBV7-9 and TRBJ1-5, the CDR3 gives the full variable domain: DTGVSQNPRHKITKRGQNVTFRCDPISEHNRLYWYRQTLGQGPEFLTYFQNEAQLEKSRLLSDRFSAERPKGSFSTLEIQRTEQGDSAMYLCASSLEGLANQPQHFGDGTRLSIL.

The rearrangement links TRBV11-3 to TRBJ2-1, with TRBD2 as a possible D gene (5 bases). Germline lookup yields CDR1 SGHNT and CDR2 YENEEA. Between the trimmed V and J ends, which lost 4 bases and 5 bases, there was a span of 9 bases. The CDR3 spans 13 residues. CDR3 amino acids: CASSSRGHNEQFF. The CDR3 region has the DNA TGTGCCAGCAGCTCCCGGGGTCACAATGAGCAGTTCTTC.

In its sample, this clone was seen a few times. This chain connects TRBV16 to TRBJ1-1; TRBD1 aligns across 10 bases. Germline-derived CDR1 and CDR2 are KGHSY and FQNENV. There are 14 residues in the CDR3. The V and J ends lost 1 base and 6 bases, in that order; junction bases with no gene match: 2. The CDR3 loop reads CASSQWDRGPEAFF. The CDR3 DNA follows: TGTGCCAGCAGCCAATGGGACAGGGGTCCTGAAGCTTTCTTT.

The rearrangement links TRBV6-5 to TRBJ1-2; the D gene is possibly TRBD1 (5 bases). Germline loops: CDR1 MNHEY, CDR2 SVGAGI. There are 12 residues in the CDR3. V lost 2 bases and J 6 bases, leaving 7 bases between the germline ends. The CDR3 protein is CASSYAGNGYTF. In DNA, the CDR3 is TGTGCCAGCAGTTACGCAGGGAATGGCTACACCTTC.

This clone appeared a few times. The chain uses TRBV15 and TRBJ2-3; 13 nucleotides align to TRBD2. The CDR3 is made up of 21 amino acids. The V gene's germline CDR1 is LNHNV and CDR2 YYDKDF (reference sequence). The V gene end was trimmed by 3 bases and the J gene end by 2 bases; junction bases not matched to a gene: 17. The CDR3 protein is CATSSPKGTSGGETTTDTQYF. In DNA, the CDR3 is TGTGCCACCAGCAGTCCCAAAGGTACTAGCGGGGGGGAGACCACCACAGATACGCAGTATTTT. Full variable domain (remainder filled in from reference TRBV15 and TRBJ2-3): DAMVIQNPRYQVTQFGKPVTLSCSQTLNHNVMYWYQQKSSQAPKLLFHYYDKDFNNEADTPDNFQSRRPNTSFCFLDIRSPGLGDTAMYLCATSSPKGTSGGETTTDTQYFGPGTRLTVL.

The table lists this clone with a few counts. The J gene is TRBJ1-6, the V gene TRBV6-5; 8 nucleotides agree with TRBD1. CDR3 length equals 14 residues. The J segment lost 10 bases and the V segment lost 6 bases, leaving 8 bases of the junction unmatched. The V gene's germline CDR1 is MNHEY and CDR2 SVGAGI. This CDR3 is CASRPQTGVSPLHF. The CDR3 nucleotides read TGTGCCAGCAGACCTCAGACAGGGGTCTCACCCCTCCACTTT.

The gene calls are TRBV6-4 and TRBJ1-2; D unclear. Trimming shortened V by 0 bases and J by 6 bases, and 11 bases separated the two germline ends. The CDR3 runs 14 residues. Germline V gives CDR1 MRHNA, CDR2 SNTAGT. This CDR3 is CASSDSSSVNGYTF. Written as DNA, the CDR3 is TGTGCCAGCAGTGACTCATCGTCAGTAAATGGCTACACCTTC.